These 6 T cell receptor beta chains originate from one sample sequenced in a study of cytotoxic CD8 clonotypes in ibrutinib-treated CLL. Data came from immunoSEQ multiplex PCR; TCRdb stores just in-frame clones and leaves some out. The table shows about 200,000 clones, with about four fifths occurring only once. Sequenced material: PBMCs, taken after 12 months of ibrutinib treatment. These receptors were collected from a human donor with chronic lymphocytic leukemia.

Comment on this clone: The sample carries other DNA sequences with the same CDR3. This rearrangement joins TRBV11-2 to TRBJ1-2; the D gene is possibly TRBD1 (5 bases). CDR1 is SGHAT and CDR2 is FQNNGV in the germline V gene. Trimming pared 3 bases from V and 8 bases from J, leaving 10 bases between. The CDR3 totals 12 residues. CDR3 sequence: CASSLGRDGYTF. DNA for the CDR3: TGTGCCAGCAGCTTGGGTAGGGACGGCTACACCTTC. Combining the CDR3 with reference TRBV11-2 and TRBJ1-2 gives the whole variable domain EAGVAQSPRYKIIEKRQSVAFWCNPISGHATLYWYQQILGQGPKLLIQFQNNGVVDDSQLPKDRFSAERLKGVDSTLKIQPAKLEDSAVYLCASSLGRDGYTFGSGTRLTVV.

This chain links TRBV4-1 with TRBJ2-7; the D gene could be TRBD1 or TRBD2 (5 bases each). The V gene's germline CDR1 is MGHRA and CDR2 YSYEKL. The V and J ends lost 8 bases and 6 bases respectively, with 11 bases between them. The length of the CDR3 is 11 residues. CDR3 sequence (DNA): TGCGCCAGCTCCCTGAGGGGCGAGCAGTACTTC. Amino acids: CASSLRGEQYF.

This clone came up many times. J is TRBJ2-3 and V is TRBV4-2; 9 nucleotides match TRBD1. The CDR3 is 16 residues long. Germline loops: CDR1 LGHNA, CDR2 YNFKEQ. V shed 3 bases and J 6 bases; nucleotides not matched to a gene: 10. The CDR3 DNA is TGTGCCAGCAGCCATACCCCCGGACAGGGGTTCGATACGCAGTATTTT. Translating gives CASSHTPGQGFDTQYF.

This chain joins TRBV6-1 and TRBJ1-5; D perhaps matches TRBD1 (5 bases). Germline lookup yields CDR1 MNHNS and CDR2 SASEGT. This CDR3 comprises 13 residues. V lost 6 bases, J lost 2 bases, and 8 bases lay in between. CDR3 loop: CASRQGGNQPQHF. The CDR3, as DNA: TGTGCCAGCAGGCAGGGAGGCAATCAGCCCCAGCATTTT.

V is TRBV7-9 and J is TRBJ2-3; D unresolved. This CDR3 spans 13 amino acids. CDR1 is SEHNR, CDR2 FQNEAQ, per germline (reference sequence). Trimming stripped 7 bases from V and 4 bases from J, with 12 bases between. CDR3 DNA: TGTGCCAGCACCCCCCGGGCAGCAGATACGCAGTATTTT. Translating it yields CASTPRAADTQYF. The full variable domain, completed using reference TRBV7-9 and TRBJ2-3, is DTGVSQNPRHKITKRGQNVTFRCDPISEHNRLYWYRQTLGQGPEFLTYFQNEAQLEKSRLLSDRFSAERPKGSFSTLEIQRTEQGDSAMYLCASTPRAADTQYFGPGTRLTVL.

The rearrangement joins TRBV11-2 to TRBJ2-2; 11 nucleotides agree with TRBD2. With 0 bases clipped from V and 5 bases from J, the junction kept 11 bases outside the gene matches. CDR3 length: 19 residues. CDR1 and CDR2 (germline): SGHAT, FQNNGV. The CDR3 is CASSLESRLAGGRTGELFF. In DNA form, the CDR3 reads TGTGCCAGCAGCTTAGAATCTAGGCTAGCGGGAGGCAGAACCGGGGAGCTGTTTTTT.